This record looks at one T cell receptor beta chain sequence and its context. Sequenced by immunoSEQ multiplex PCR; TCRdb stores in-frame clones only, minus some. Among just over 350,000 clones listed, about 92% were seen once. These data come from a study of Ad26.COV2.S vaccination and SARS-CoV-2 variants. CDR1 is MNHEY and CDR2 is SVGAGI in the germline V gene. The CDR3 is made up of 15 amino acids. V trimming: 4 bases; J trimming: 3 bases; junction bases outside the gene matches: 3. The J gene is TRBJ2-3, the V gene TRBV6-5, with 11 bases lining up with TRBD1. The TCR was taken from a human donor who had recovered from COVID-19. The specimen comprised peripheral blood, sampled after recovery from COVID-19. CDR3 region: CASSWTGGVTDTQYF. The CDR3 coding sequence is TGTGCCAGCAGTTGGACAGGGGGCGTGACAGATACGCAGTATTTT.